The rows below give T cell receptor beta chains drawn from one sample of a study of beta chain features in type 1 diabetes. Data came from immunoSEQ multiplex PCR; TCRdb stores just in-frame clones and leaves some out. Of fewer than 300,000 clones in the sample, about 11% were seen once. Source material: naive CD4+ T cells from blood. These receptors were obtained from a man under 40 with type 1 diabetes. Each CDR3 is given with its conserved first and last residue. D genes are given only for firm matches. For some rows the clone size is stated as once, few or many, or as a class when expanded; others skip it.

J	D	V	size	DNA	CDR3
TRBJ2-7	TRBD1	TRBV18	-	TGTGCCAGCTCACCGGACAGGGGAGCCTACGAGCAGTACTTC	CASSPDRGAYEQYF
TRBJ2-7	-	TRBV6-5	-	TGTGCCAGCAGTTACGGTAGTCTAGCGCAGGTCTACGAGCAGTACTTC	CASSYGSLAQVYEQYF
TRBJ1-2	TRBD1	TRBV30	-	TGTGCCTGGGACGCTCCAGGGGGCCCTGCCGGCTACACCTTC	CAWDAPGGPAGYTF
TRBJ1-2	-	TRBV19	-	TGTGCCAGTAGTATTGCGTGGACACAATATGGCTACACCTTC	CASSIAWTQYGYTF
TRBJ2-3	-	TRBV10-3	-	TGTGCCATCAGTGACAGGGGAGATACGCAGTATTTT	CAISDRGDTQYF
TRBJ2-4	TRBD1	TRBV9	-	TGTGCCAGCAGCGTAGGGGGACAGGAAGAGGTCATTCAGTACTTC	CASSVGGQEEVIQYF
TRBJ2-2	TRBD1	TRBV6-5	few	TGTGCCACACAGGGGTCCACCGGGGAGCTGTTTTTT	CATQGSTGELFF
TRBJ2-6	TRBD2	TRBV4-2	-	TGTGCCAGCAACGCCGGGGGGGGCACTGGGGCCAACGTCCTGACTTTC	CASNAGGGTGANVLTF
TRBJ2-5	-	TRBV19	-	TGTGCCAGTAGTTCCCAGGCTAAAGAGACCCAGTACTTC	CASSSQAKETQYF
TRBJ2-1	-	TRBV7-2	few	TGTGCCAGCAGCCCCCAGCGGGTGCAGTTCTTC	CASSPQRVQFF
TRBJ2-7	-	TRBV5-1	-	TGCGCCAGCAGCTTACAGGGAAACGAGCAGTACTTC	CASSLQGNEQYF